This TCR beta chain originates from a study of T cell repertoires in cytomegalovirus infection. Study-wide context: Indicated by public TCR beta signatures were CMV infection and matching HLA type.

This CDR3 spans 13 amino acids. V lost 2 bases and J lost 8, with 9 bases in between. Germline V gene lookup returns CDR1 MDHEN and CDR2 SYDVKM. Using its own MiXCR run on the reads, TCRdb lists one record per CDR3 protein. The sample lists roughly 160,000 distinct CDR3 sequences; less than 25% were seen once. In regard to this clonotype: Its antigen is unknown.

Regarding the study as a whole: Identification of carriers of CMV plus the relevant HLA was achieved through cumulative public TCR beta family frequency. What dominated the ex vivo response were HLA-C-restricted CMV-specific TCR beta clonotypes.

The sequences come from CD8+ T cells from cultured PBMCs, collected from culture after CMV antigen stimulation. V gene TRBV28 combines with J gene TRBJ1-4; D perhaps matches TRBD1 (6 bases). The sequence was obtained from a human donor in good health (CMV status not recorded). Some clones in this sample may be carry-over from other donors' samples. The CDR3 is CASSLAGTEKLFF. DNA of the CDR3: TGTGCCAGCAGTTTAGCAGGGACAGAAAAACTGTTTTTT. Complete variable domain (other parts from reference TRBV28 and TRBJ1-4): DVKVTQSSRYLVKRTGEKVFLECVQDMDHENMFWYRQDPGLGLRLIYFSYDVKMKEKGDIPEGYSVSREKKERFSLILESASTNQTSMYLCASSLAGTEKLFFGSGTQLSVL.